This T cell receptor beta chain was retrieved from a study of blood T cells in healthy people across ages. A word on this clonotype: Its cognate antigen is unknown.

The use of a sample-barcoded 5' primer and a J-beta primer mix characterized a second PCR of roughly 6 to 12 cycles. Each TCR beta cDNA got a 12-nucleotide random molecular identifier. TCRdb itself ran the 5' RACE reads through MiXCR, one entry per CDR3 protein. The sample contains roughly 800,000 distinct CDR3 sequences, roughly 53% of which appear only once. Those donating, healthy Caucasian individuals from Russia, were aged about 6 to 95. V lost 3 bases to trimming and J lost 3 bases, with 19 bases between them. CDR3 length: 16 residues. Germline loops: CDR1 SGHRS, CDR2 YFSETQ. Study-wide results and caveats: Across samples, TCR beta diversity tracked strongly with naive T cell percentage.

The sequencing input was blood. V and J are TRBV5-1 and TRBJ2-7; D is possibly TRBD2 (5 bases). The sequence derives from an elderly man in good health. CDR3 nucleotide sequence: TGCGCCAGCAGCTCCCGGGCCGCCTCCGCGGGCTACGAGCAGTACTTC. Amino acids: CASSSRAASAGYEQYF.